Below, 10 T cell receptor beta chains from the same sample are listed, as sequenced in a study of blood T cell repertoires in COVID-19 (dated by TCRdb to the early 2020s). Library preparation was by the immunoSEQ multiplex PCR assay. The source is immuneACCESS, and TCRdb retained only in-frame sequences with V and J called. Part of the clones is not carried over; for the studies checked, unresolved V genes explain less than half of this, and the remainder is unexplained. This sample lists tens of thousands of clones; 87% were detected once. Roughly 5.4% of the sample goes to the ten largest clones. Specimen: peripheral blood. The receptors shown here come from a man aged 55 to 70 with active COVID-19.

This rearrangement joins TRBV19 to TRBJ1-4, with 8 positions matching TRBD1. The ends lost 6 bases at V and 8 bases at J; junction bases unmatched: 8. The CDR3 covers 14 residues. CDR1 is LNHDA and CDR2 is SQIVND in the germline V gene (reference sequence). CDR3 nucleotide sequence: TGTGCCAGTAGCCGGGACAGGAGGAAAGAAAAACTGTTTTTT. It translates to CASSRDRRKEKLFF.

The chain has TRBV5-6 and TRBJ2-1; D perhaps matches TRBD1 (6 bases). The V end lost 5 bases, the J end lost 10 bases, and 28 bases lay between the germline ends. The CDR3 has 17 residues. Per the germline V gene, CDR1 is SGHDT and CDR2 is YYEEEE. The CDR3 here is CASSPPGASNVFREQFF. DNA of the CDR3: TGTGCCAGCAGTCCCCCAGGGGCATCAAACGTTTTCAGGGAGCAGTTCTTC.

Written as DNA, the CDR3 is TGTGCCAGCAGCTTAGAGCGACTCCCTCCGTCAGATACGCAGTATTTT. Protein product: CASSLERLPPSDTQYF. The chain joins TRBV7-9 to TRBJ2-3; D gene uncertain. Germline CDR1 SEHNR, CDR2 FQNEAQ (reference sequence). CDR3 length equals 16 residues. V was trimmed by 1 base and J by 4 bases, leaving 15 bases between them.

The gene calls are TRBV6-5 and TRBJ1-3; D possibly corresponds to TRBD1 (6 bases). Looked up from germline, CDR1 is MNHEY and CDR2 is SVGAGI. The V gene lost 8 bases and the J gene lost 2 bases, with 10 bases spanning the gap. This CDR3 is built from 13 residues. CDR3 protein: CASLGGPGNTIYF. The DNA of the CDR3 is TGTGCCAGCCTGGGGGGGCCTGGAAACACCATATATTTT.

This chain joins TRBV19 and TRBJ1-6; tentatively, D is TRBD1 (5 bases). The germline V and J ends were trimmed by 4 bases and 1 base, with 20 bases remaining between them. The CDR3 extends over 19 amino acids. Germline values: CDR1 LNHDA, CDR2 SQIVND (reference sequence). This CDR3 is CASSRGLRKTRSYNSPLHF. In DNA form, the CDR3 reads TGTGCCAGTAGTAGGGGACTACGCAAAACAAGGTCCTATAATTCACCCCTCCACTTT.

The chain is built from TRBV19 and TRBJ2-4; weak D call: TRBD2 (5 bases). V dropped 4 bases and J dropped 11 bases, with 21 bases sitting between them. The CDR3 loop spans 15 amino acids. Germline CDR1 LNHDA, CDR2 SQIVND (reference sequence). The DNA of the CDR3 is TGTGCCAGTAGTACCCCCGGGGAGCGGCGCCCGGTTCAGTACTTC. Residues: CASSTPGERRPVQYF.

The rearrangement uses TRBV5-1 and TRBJ2-7; 10 bases match TRBD1. CDR1 SGHRS and CDR2 YFSETQ come from the germline V gene. V lost 4 bases, J lost 6 bases, and 7 bases stayed unmatched. This CDR3 spans 14 amino acids. For the CDR3, the DNA is TGCGCCAGCAGCCCGGGACAGGGGAGAGGCGAGCAGTACTTC. Protein product: CASSPGQGRGEQYF.

The chain combines TRBV5-1 with TRBJ2-5, with a possible D match to TRBD1 (5 bases). Trimming took off 4 bases at V and 3 bases at J, with 13 bases between the two ends. The CDR3 totals 14 residues. Per germline, CDR1 SGHRS and CDR2 YFSETQ. DNA for the CDR3: TGCGCCAGCAGCCCGACTGGACAAAAAGAGACCCAGTACTTC. Translating gives CASSPTGQKETQYF.

The V gene is TRBV29-1, the J gene TRBJ1-4; the match to TRBD1 covers 8 bases. With 8 bases clipped from V and 6 bases from J, the junction kept 8 bases outside the gene matches. CDR1 is SQVTM and CDR2 is ANQGSEA in the germline V gene. The CDR3 spans 13 residues. CDR3 DNA sequence: TGCAGCATCTCCGGGACAGGTGATGAAAAACTGTTTTTT. Translating it yields CSISGTGDEKLFF.

V gene TRBV7-6 combines with J gene TRBJ2-2; TRBD2 aligns across 10 bases. Germline V lookup: CDR1 SGHVS, CDR2 FNYEAQ. V shed 0 bases, J shed 3 bases, and the junction held 1 base outside the gene matches. This CDR3 is 16 amino acids long. The CDR3 protein is CASSLALAGDTGELFF. The CDR3 DNA follows: TGTGCCAGCAGCTTAGCGCTAGCGGGGGACACCGGGGAGCTGTTTTTT.